The 7 T cell receptor beta chains below were found in one sample sequenced in a study of Ad26.COV2.S vaccination and SARS-CoV-2 variants. Method: immunoSEQ multiplex PCR; TCRdb's copy keeps in-frame clones and lacks some. The sample records about 350,000 clones, 88% being singletons. Treatment meaning: around 19 received Ad26.COV2.S at low or high dose, single or two shots; five or six received placebo; per-sample allocation not given. Material that was analyzed had been drawn on day 63 after the first vaccine or placebo injection. The sequenced sample was peripheral blood, obtained in a trial of Ad26.COV2.S vaccine versus placebo. The receptors derive from a person between 18 and 65 years old who received the Ad26.COV2.S COVID-19 vaccine or a placebo.

There are a few counts of this clone. This chain uses TRBV30 with TRBJ2-7, with 10 bases fitting TRBD1. Germline V lookup: CDR1 GTSNPN, CDR2 SVGIG (reference sequence). This CDR3 region has 13 residues. V shed 2 bases, J shed 7 bases, and the junction held 5 bases outside the gene matches. CDR3 sequence reads: CAWSPGQGYEQYF. CDR3 sequence (DNA): TGTGCCTGGAGTCCGGGACAGGGGTATGAGCAGTACTTC. Based on the CDR3 plus reference TRBV30 and TRBJ2-7, the full variable domain is SQTIHQWPATLVQPVGSPLSLECTVEGTSNPNLYWYRQAAGRGLQLLFYSVGIGQISSEVPQNLSASRPQDRQFILSSKKLLLSDSGFYLCAWSPGQGYEQYFGPGTRLTVT.

J is TRBJ2-3 and V is TRBV9; TRBD1 is a possible D gene (6 bases). V was shortened by 6 bases and J by 4 bases, with 18 bases between the two germline ends. This CDR3 is built from 15 residues. Germline assignment: CDR1 SGDLS and CDR2 YYNGEE. In nucleotides, the CDR3 is TGTGCCAGCACCGGAAGGGGGAGCCTTCCAGATACGCAGTATTTT. Translation: CASTGRGSLPDTQYF.

The CDR3, as DNA: TGTGCCAGCAGTTATAAGTCGGGGGGCGCGTCTTTTCAGCCCCAGCATTTT. Amino acids: CASSYKSGGASFQPQHF. The rearrangement joins TRBV27 to TRBJ1-5, with a tentative D call TRBD1 (6 bases). V lost 4 bases to trimming and J lost 6 bases, with 22 bases between them. The V gene's germline CDR1 is MNHEY and CDR2 SMNVEV (reference sequence). The CDR3 totals 17 residues.

The chain links TRBV6-5 to TRBJ2-1; D tentatively reads TRBD1 or TRBD2 (6 bases each). The CDR3 totals 13 residues. Germline lookup yields CDR1 MNHEY and CDR2 SVGAGI. The V end lost 11 bases, the J end lost 0 bases, and 11 bases lay between the germline ends. Here the CDR3 reads CAGGGSSYNEQFF. CDR3 bases: TGTGCCGGAGGGGGGAGCTCCTACAATGAGCAGTTCTTC.

The chain links TRBV19 to TRBJ1-5; TRBD1 matches 7 bases. V lost 6 bases to trimming and J lost 6 bases; unmatched junction nucleotides: 14. The CDR3 runs 16 residues. The germline V gene encodes CDR1 LNHDA and CDR2 SQIVND (reference sequence). Here the CDR3 DNA reads TGTGCCAGTAGCAATCAAAGAAGGGGGCGCGTTCAGCCCCAGCATTTT. Its protein is CASSNQRRGRVQPQHF.

The chain carries TRBV18 and TRBJ1-4; D gene uncertain. V lost 3 bases, J lost 14 bases, and 13 bases lay in between. Germline-derived CDR1 and CDR2 are KGHSH and LQKENI. The CDR3 totals 12 residues. The CDR3 DNA reads TGTGCCAGCTCACCCGAGCGACAAGTTCTGTTTTTT. Residues: CASSPERQVLFF.

The gene calls are TRBV18 and TRBJ1-5; D remains unclear. The CDR3 length is 15 residues. Trimming stripped 5 bases from V and 0 bases from J, with 11 bases between. CDR1 and CDR2 from the germline V gene are KGHSH and LQKENI. The CDR3 DNA reads TGTGCCAGCTCATCTAATCACGGTAGCAATCAGCCCCAGCATTTT. This gives the protein CASSSNHGSNQPQHF.